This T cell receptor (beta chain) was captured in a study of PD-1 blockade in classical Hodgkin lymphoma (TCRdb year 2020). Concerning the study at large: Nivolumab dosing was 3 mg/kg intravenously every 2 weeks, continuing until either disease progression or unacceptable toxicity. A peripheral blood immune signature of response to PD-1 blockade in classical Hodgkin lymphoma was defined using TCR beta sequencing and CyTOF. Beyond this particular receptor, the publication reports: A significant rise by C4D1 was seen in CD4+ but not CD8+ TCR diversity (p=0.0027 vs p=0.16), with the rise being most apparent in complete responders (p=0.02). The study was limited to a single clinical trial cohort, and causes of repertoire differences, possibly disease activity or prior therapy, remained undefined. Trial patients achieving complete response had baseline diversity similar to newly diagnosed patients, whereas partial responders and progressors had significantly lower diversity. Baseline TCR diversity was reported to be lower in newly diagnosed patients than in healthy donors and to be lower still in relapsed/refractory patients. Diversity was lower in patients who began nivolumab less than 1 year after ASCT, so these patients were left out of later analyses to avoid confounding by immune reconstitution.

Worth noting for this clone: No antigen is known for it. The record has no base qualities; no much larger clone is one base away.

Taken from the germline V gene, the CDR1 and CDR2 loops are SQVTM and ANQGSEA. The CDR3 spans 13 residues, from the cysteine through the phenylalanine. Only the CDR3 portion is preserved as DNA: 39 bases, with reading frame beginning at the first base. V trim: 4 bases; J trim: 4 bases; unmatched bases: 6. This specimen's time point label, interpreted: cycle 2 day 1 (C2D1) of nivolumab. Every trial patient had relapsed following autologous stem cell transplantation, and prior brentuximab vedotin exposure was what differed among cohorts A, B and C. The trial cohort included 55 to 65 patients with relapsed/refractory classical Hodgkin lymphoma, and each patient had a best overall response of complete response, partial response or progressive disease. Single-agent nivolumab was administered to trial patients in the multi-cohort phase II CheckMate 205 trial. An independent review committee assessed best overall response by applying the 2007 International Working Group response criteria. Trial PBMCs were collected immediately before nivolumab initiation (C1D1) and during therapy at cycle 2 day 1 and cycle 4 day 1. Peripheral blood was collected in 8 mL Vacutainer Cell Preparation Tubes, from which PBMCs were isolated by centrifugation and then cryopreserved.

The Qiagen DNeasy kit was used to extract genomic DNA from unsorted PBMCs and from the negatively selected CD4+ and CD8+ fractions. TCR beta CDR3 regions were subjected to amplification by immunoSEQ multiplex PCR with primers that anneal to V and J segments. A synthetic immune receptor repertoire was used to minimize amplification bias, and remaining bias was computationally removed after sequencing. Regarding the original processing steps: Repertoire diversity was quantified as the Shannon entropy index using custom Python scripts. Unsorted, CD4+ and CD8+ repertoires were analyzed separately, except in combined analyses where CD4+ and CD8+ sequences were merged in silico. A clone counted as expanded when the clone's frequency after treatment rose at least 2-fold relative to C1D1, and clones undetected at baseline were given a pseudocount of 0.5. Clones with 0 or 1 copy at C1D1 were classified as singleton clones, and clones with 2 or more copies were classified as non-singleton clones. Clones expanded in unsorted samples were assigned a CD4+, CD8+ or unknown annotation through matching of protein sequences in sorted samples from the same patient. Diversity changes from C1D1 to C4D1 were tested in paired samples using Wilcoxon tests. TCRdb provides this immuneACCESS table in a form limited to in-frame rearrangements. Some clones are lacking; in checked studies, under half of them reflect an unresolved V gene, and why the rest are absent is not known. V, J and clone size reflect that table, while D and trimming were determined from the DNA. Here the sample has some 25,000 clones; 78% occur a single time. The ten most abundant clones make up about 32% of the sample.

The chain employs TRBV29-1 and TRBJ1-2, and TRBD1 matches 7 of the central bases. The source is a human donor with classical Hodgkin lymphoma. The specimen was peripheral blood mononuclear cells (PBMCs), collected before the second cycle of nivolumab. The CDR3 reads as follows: CSVAPGGGYGYTF. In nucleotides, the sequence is TGCAGCGTTGCTCCAGGGGGAGGCTATGGCTACACCTTC. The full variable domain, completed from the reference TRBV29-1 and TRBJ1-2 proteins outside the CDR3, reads SAVISQKPSRDICQRGTSLTIQCQVDSQVTMMFWYRQQPGQSLTLIATANQGSEATYESGFVIDKFPISRPNLTFSTLTVSNMSPEDSSIYLCSVAPGGGYGYTFGSGTRLTVV.